The 28 T cell receptor beta chains below come from one sample, sequenced in a study of cytotoxic CD8 clonotypes in ibrutinib-treated CLL. The assay was immunoSEQ multiplex PCR, and TCRdb's table has in-frame clones only and misses some. The sample includes 140,000 to 150,000 clones, more than 75% of them seen just once. The sample here was PBMCs, taken after 24 months of ibrutinib treatment. The receptors were sampled from a human donor with chronic lymphocytic leukemia.

The chain carries TRBV28 and TRBJ1-3; D is ambiguous. Germline V gene lookup returns CDR1 MDHEN and CDR2 SYDVKM. The CDR3 length is 11 residues. The V end was cut by 7 bases, the J end by 11 bases, with 12 bases between. The CDR3 nucleotides read TGTGCCAGCACCTCCCTGGTGTCCATATATTTT. As protein: CASTSLVSIYF.

This chain links TRBV5-6 with TRBJ2-7; 9 positions match TRBD1. The ends lost 4 bases at V and 2 bases at J; junction bases unmatched: 10. The CDR3 extends over 16 amino acids. CDR1 SGHDT and CDR2 YYEEEE come from the germline V gene. The CDR3 is CASSKTGTGSPYEQYF. CDR3 nucleotide sequence: TGTGCCAGCAGCAAAACAGGGACAGGGTCCCCCTACGAGCAGTACTTC.

V is TRBV5-1 and J is TRBJ2-7, with a weak D call TRBD2 (6 bases). The CDR3 extends over 15 amino acids. Trimming cost V 2 bases and J 0 bases, with 12 bases left between them. Germline V gene data show CDR1 as SGHRS and CDR2 as YFSETQ. The CDR3 sequence is CASSLTGGSSYEQYF. For the CDR3, the DNA is TGCGCCAGCAGCTTAACAGGAGGGAGCTCCTACGAGCAGTACTTC.

The table lists this clone with a few counts. The rearrangement links TRBV2 to TRBJ1-1; D remains ambiguous. Trimming cost V 6 bases and J 4 bases, with 15 bases left between them. The CDR3 has 14 residues. Germline V gene lookup returns CDR1 SNHLY and CDR2 FYNNEI. The chain's CDR3 is CASRTPLGGTEAFF. CDR3 DNA sequence: TGTGCCAGCAGGACCCCTCTGGGAGGCACTGAAGCTTTCTTT.

V is TRBV27 and J is TRBJ2-7, with 7 positions matching TRBD1. Unmatched junction bases numbered 10, after V lost 3 bases and J lost 2 bases. The CDR3 has 16 amino acids. Germline-derived CDR1 and CDR2 are MNHEY and SMNVEV (reference sequence). In DNA, the CDR3 is TGTGCCAGCAGTTTTTGGGGGCCGGGACAGCCCTACGAGCAGTACTTC. This encodes CASSFWGPGQPYEQYF.

This chain joins TRBV5-1 and TRBJ2-2; the D is unclear. The CDR3 contains 13 residues. V lost 2 bases and J 1 base, leaving 3 bases between the germline ends. CDR1 and CDR2 from the germline V gene are SGHRS and YFSETQ. In DNA form, the CDR3 reads TGCGCCAGCAGCTTTGGGAACACCGGGGAGCTGTTTTTT. Its translation is CASSFGNTGELFF.

The rearrangement joins TRBV25-1 to TRBJ1-1, with a possible D match to TRBD1 (5 bases). Between the trimmed V and J ends, which lost 6 bases and 3 bases, there was a span of 14 bases. The CDR3 has 14 amino acids. Per the germline V gene, CDR1 is MGHDK and CDR2 is SYGVNS. The CDR3 loop is CASSPPGGDTEAFF. DNA of the CDR3: TGTGCCAGCAGCCCACCGGGGGGGGACACTGAAGCTTTCTTT.

This sequence joins TRBV5-1 and TRBJ1-4; a weak D match, TRBD1 (5 bases). This CDR3 has 14 residues. Germline V gene sequence: CDR1 SGHRS, CDR2 YFSETQ. V was cut by 4 bases and J by 7 bases, with 14 bases left in between. The CDR3 protein is CASSPAAQGEKLFF. In DNA, the CDR3 is TGCGCCAGCAGCCCAGCAGCCCAGGGTGAAAAACTGTTTTTT.

The chain uses TRBV30 and TRBJ2-2, with TRBD2 identical over 9 bases. J lost 4 bases, V lost 4 bases, and 4 bases had no gene match. Looked up from germline, CDR1 is GTSNPN and CDR2 is SVGIG (reference sequence). This CDR3 contains 14 residues. DNA of the CDR3: TGTGCCTGGACCCCGACTAGCGGCACCGGGGAGCTGTTTTTT. It specifies CAWTPTSGTGELFF.

This chain joins TRBV2 and TRBJ1-1; 7 bases are a match to TRBD1. The ends lost 6 bases at V and 2 bases at J; junction bases unmatched: 9. The CDR3 totals 15 residues. Germline CDR1 and CDR2: SNHLY and FYNNEI. The CDR3 DNA reads as TGTGCCAGCAGAAGGGACAGCGGAACAAACACTGAAGCTTTCTTT. Translating gives CASRRDSGTNTEAFF.

To note about this clone: A read error may account for a junction end that differs from germline. V is TRBV14 and J is TRBJ1-1, with D unclear. Germline V gene sequence: CDR1 SGHDN, CDR2 FVKESK. The CDR3 has 9 amino acids. CDR3 sequence (DNA): TGTGCCAGCAGCCCGGTAGGTCCCTTT. Protein sequence: CASSPVGPF.

This clone was picked up a small number of times. This rearrangement joins TRBV2 to TRBJ2-1; D ambiguous. Trimming pared 8 bases from V and 5 bases from J, leaving 13 bases between. Germline V gene lookup returns CDR1 SNHLY and CDR2 FYNNEI. The CDR3 length is 13 residues. The DNA for the CDR3 is TGTGCCAGCGCCCCCCAGTTTGACAATGAGCAGTTCTTC. The encoded protein is CASAPQFDNEQFF.

This clone was counted a few times. J is TRBJ2-4 and V is TRBV7-9; 7 bases fit TRBD2. The CDR3 runs 16 residues. The germline V gene encodes CDR1 SEHNR and CDR2 FQNEAQ (reference sequence). V trimming: 8 bases; J trimming: 0 bases; junction bases outside the gene matches: 10. In nucleotides, the CDR3 is TGTGCCAGCGAAACTCGGGGGGACCTAGCCAAAAACATTCAGTACTTC. As protein: CASETRGDLAKNIQYF.

The gene calls are TRBV30 and TRBJ2-3; D is perhaps TRBD2 (5 bases). This CDR3 contains 13 residues. The V end was cut by 0 bases, the J end by 4 bases, with 8 bases between. Germline V CDR1 and CDR2: GTSNPN, SVGIG (reference sequence). The CDR3 DNA sequence: TGTGCCTGGAGTGTATGGCGGGCAGATACGCAGTATTTT. This sequence encodes CAWSVWRADTQYF.

The rearrangement links TRBV9 to TRBJ2-3; 9 bases fit TRBD2. The CDR3 loop spans 16 amino acids. Germline loops: CDR1 SGDLS, CDR2 YYNGEE. With V trimmed by 0 bases and J by 4 bases, 6 bases remained unmatched. The CDR3, as DNA: TGTGCCAGCAGCGTAGGGCCTAGCGGGGTGGCAGATACGCAGTATTTT. As protein: CASSVGPSGVADTQYF.

This clone was counted at least ten times. This chain joins TRBV6-5 and TRBJ1-4; D uncertain. CDR1 is MNHEY, CDR2 SVGAGI, per germline. CDR3 size: 13 residues. V dropped 6 bases and J dropped 8 bases, with 13 bases sitting between them. The CDR3 region is CASSPTPWEKLFF. The CDR3, as DNA: TGTGCCAGCAGCCCCACCCCCTGGGAAAAACTGTTTTTT.

CDR3 nucleotides: TGCGCCAGCAGCTTGGGATGGGGAGTTGGAAACACCATATATTTT. Translating gives CASSLGWGVGNTIYF. This chain joins TRBV5-1 and TRBJ1-3, with D unresolved. CDR1 SGHRS and CDR2 YFSETQ come from the germline V gene. This CDR3 spans 15 amino acids. Trimming removed 0 bases from V and 3 bases from J, with 10 bases in between.

The CDR3 spells CASSWLAGVGEGETQYF. CDR3 in DNA: TGTGCCAGTAGCTGGCTAGCGGGAGTAGGGGAAGGAGAGACCCAGTACTTC. This chain links TRBV19 with TRBJ2-5, with 10 bases that match TRBD2. There are 17 residues in the CDR3. CDR1 LNHDA and CDR2 SQIVND come from the germline V gene (reference sequence). The V and J ends lost 6 bases and 4 bases, in that order; junction bases with no gene match: 14.

The chain carries TRBV7-9 and TRBJ1-2; D is ambiguous. The CDR3 is 11 residues long. Germline V CDR1 and CDR2: SEHNR, FQNEAQ (reference sequence). Between the trimmed V and J ends, which lost 1 base and 8 bases, there was a span of 5 bases. The CDR3 is CASSLGGGYTF. The CDR3 bases are TGTGCCAGCAGCTTAGGAGGCGGCTACACCTTC.

This clone was detected only a few times. This chain joins TRBV6-7 and TRBJ2-7; D might be TRBD2 (5 bases). TRBV6-7 is noted as an ORF with a role that remains uncertain. V was pared by 5 bases and J by 2 bases, with 16 bases between. This CDR3 has 15 amino acids. This CDR3 is CASSEAAGSPYEQYF. The CDR3 DNA reads as TGTGCCAGCAGTGAAGCGGCGGGTAGCCCCTACGAGCAGTACTTC.

The DNA of the CDR3 is TGCGCCAGCGGGGCTAGCGGGGGGCGCACAGATACGCAGTATTTT. This sequence encodes CASGASGGRTDTQYF. The chain employs TRBV10-2 and TRBJ2-3, with TRBD2 identical over 11 bases. The J segment lost 1 base and the V segment lost 8 bases, leaving 5 bases of the junction unmatched. Germline CDR1 WSHSY, CDR2 SAAADI. CDR3 length equals 15 residues.

This chain joins TRBV11-2 and TRBJ2-1; 8 nucleotides align to TRBD2. The CDR3 is made up of 16 amino acids. The V and J ends lost 5 bases and 3 bases, in that order; junction bases with no gene match: 9. Germline values: CDR1 SGHAT, CDR2 FQNNGV. CDR3 residues: CASSRTVGTSYNEQFF. The CDR3 DNA reads TGTGCCAGCAGCCGGACCGTTGGGACTAGCTACAATGAGCAGTTCTTC.

The chain links TRBV6-5 to TRBJ2-7; no reliable D call. The germline V gene has CDR1 MNHEY and CDR2 SVGAGI. The CDR3 covers 14 residues. The ends were cut back, 7 bases at V and 2 bases at J, with 15 bases in the middle. CDR3 nucleotide sequence: TGTGCCAGCACCCCCGGCCAAAGCCCCTACGAGCAGTACTTC. Its translation is CASTPGQSPYEQYF.

V usage is TRBV18 and J usage is TRBJ1-1; maybe TRBD1 (5 bases). From germline, CDR1 is KGHSH and CDR2 LQKENI. The CDR3 covers 13 residues. Trimming took off 1 base at V and 7 bases at J, with 10 bases between the two ends. This CDR3 is CASSPQTGIEAFF. The CDR3 DNA reads as TGTGCCAGCTCACCACAAACAGGCATTGAAGCTTTCTTT.

This clone has only a few counts. The chain joins TRBV28 to TRBJ1-2, with 8 bases that match TRBD1. Germline CDR1 reads MDHEN; CDR2 reads SYDVKM. Losses at the gene ends were 2 bases for V and 7 bases for J; bases not matched to a gene: 6. This CDR3 spans 14 amino acids. This CDR3 is CASSLGNRGSGYTF. The CDR3 DNA reads TGTGCCAGCAGTTTAGGGAACAGGGGGAGTGGCTACACCTTC.

The DNA of the CDR3 is TGTGCCAGCAGCTCTCTAGCGGGAGGGACAGATACGCAGTATTTT. Amino acids: CASSSLAGGTDTQYF. The V gene is TRBV7-9, the J gene TRBJ2-3, with 12 bases identical to TRBD2. Per germline, CDR1 SEHNR and CDR2 FQNEAQ (reference sequence). Trimming at V came to 4 bases and at J to 3 bases, leaving 2 bases not matched to a gene. This CDR3 is built from 15 residues.

This clone was counted at least ten times. The DNA for the CDR3 is TGTGCCACCCACCGGGGGGGCCGCCTGAACACTGAAGCTTTCTTT. It encodes CATHRGGRLNTEAFF. This chain links TRBV19 with TRBJ1-1; D is perhaps TRBD1 (6 bases). CDR1 and CDR2 from the germline V gene are LNHDA and SQIVND (reference sequence). This CDR3 has 15 residues. V gave up 10 bases and J gave up 0 bases, with 18 bases separating them.

The V gene is TRBV7-9, the J gene TRBJ2-1, with TRBD2 identical over 11 bases. Per germline, CDR1 SEHNR and CDR2 FQNEAQ (reference sequence). V shed 4 bases and J 0 bases; nucleotides not matched to a gene: 8. The CDR3 consists of 18 residues. The CDR3 loop reads CASSSTSGASSSYNEQFF. DNA for the CDR3: TGTGCCAGCAGCTCGACTAGCGGGGCCTCGAGCTCCTACAATGAGCAGTTCTTC. Based on the CDR3 plus reference TRBV7-9 and TRBJ2-1, the full variable domain is DTGVSQNPRHKITKRGQNVTFRCDPISEHNRLYWYRQTLGQGPEFLTYFQNEAQLEKSRLLSDRFSAERPKGSFSTLEIQRTEQGDSAMYLCASSSTSGASSSYNEQFFGPGTRLTVL.